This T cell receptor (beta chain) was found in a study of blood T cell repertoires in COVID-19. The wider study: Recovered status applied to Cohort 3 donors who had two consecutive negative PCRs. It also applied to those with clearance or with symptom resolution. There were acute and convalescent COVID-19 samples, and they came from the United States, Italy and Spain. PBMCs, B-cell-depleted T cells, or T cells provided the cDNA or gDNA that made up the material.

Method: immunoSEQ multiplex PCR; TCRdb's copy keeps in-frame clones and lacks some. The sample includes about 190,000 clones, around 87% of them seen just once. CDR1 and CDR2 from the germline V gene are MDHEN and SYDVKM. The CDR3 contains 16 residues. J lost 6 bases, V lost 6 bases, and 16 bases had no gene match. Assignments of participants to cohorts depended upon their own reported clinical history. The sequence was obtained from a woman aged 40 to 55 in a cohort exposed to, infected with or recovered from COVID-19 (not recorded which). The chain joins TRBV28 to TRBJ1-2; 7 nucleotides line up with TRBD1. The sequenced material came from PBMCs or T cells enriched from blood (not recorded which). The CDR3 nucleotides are TGTGCCAGCAGAAAACCGGGACAGAGTAAGGGAAATGGCTACACCTTC. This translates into CASRKPGQSKGNGYTF.